Listed here is a single T cell receptor beta chain. As yet, its antigen is unknown. The data were taken from a study of a mutant IDH1 vaccine in newly diagnosed glioma. Overall study findings and caveats: Changes in the top peripheral T cell clonotypes seemingly had no bearing on pseudoprogression. There were vaccine-induced immune responses in 90% to 95% of the patients.

The CDR3 consists of 17 residues. The V gene's germline CDR1 is SGHDT and CDR2 YYEEEE. Trimming stripped 4 bases from V and 2 bases from J, with 22 bases between. Regarding time point: week 35, safety follow-up. A single vaccine dose contained 300 ug of mutant IDH1 20-mer peptide, and topical imiquimod was used with it. The patients were given eight vaccinations, one each in weeks 1, 3, 5, 7, 11, 15, 19 and 23. Here immunoSEQ multiplex PCR was the method, and the copy in TCRdb shows in-frame clones only, minus some. The table shows around 32,000 clones, with roughly 80% occurring only once. The source was PBMCs, collected from a glioma patient whose treatment included an IDH1 peptide vaccine. This receptor was obtained from a woman in her twenties or thirties with glioma. Some clones in this sample may be carry-over from other donors' samples. The rearrangement joins TRBV5-6 to TRBJ2-7, with TRBD1 as a possible D gene (8 bases). The CDR3 nucleotides are TGTGCCAGCAGCCGCTTCCAACAGGGGGGGAGGGCCTACGAGCAGTACTTC. This gives the protein CASSRFQQGGRAYEQYF.